A selection of T cell receptor beta chains follows, all from one sample in a study of cytomegalovirus exposure and HLA in healthy donors. The table came from immunoSEQ multiplex PCR; TCRdb's copy has only in-frame clones and leaves some out. The data show about 130,000 clones, just under 80% seen once. The sequenced sample was PBMCs. The receptors were gathered from a man in his thirties or forties in good health. The CDR3 runs from the conserved cysteine through the conserved F or W. The D gene is left open where the match is weak. Clone size is shown for a subset of rows, as once, few, many or a class of expanded clone.

J: TRBJ2-1
size: .
D: TRBD1
V: TRBV4-1
length: 17
CDR3: CASSQENFRTGVHEQFF
DNA: TGCGCCAGCAGCCAAGAAAACTTCCGGACAGGGGTCCATGAGCAGTTCTTC

J: TRBJ2-1
size: few
D: TRBD2
V: TRBV6-6
length: 15
CDR3: CASSSGLAGSNEQFF
DNA: TGTGCCAGCAGTTCCGGACTAGCGGGAAGCAATGAGCAGTTCTTC

J: TRBJ2-1
size: .
D: .
V: TRBV7-9
length: 13
CDR3: CASTPPQSGEQFF
DNA: TGTGCCAGCACCCCACCCCAATCGGGTGAGCAGTTCTTC

J: TRBJ2-1
size: few
D: TRBD2
V: TRBV7-9
length: 18
CDR3: CASSLVGLAGNSYNEQFF
DNA: TGTGCCAGCAGCTTAGTGGGACTAGCGGGGAACTCCTACAATGAGCAGTTCTTC

J: TRBJ2-6
size: .
D: .
V: TRBV11-2
length: 18
CDR3: CASSFGRGSLSGANVLTF
DNA: TGTGCCAGCAGCTTTGGCAGGGGCTCTCTCTCTGGGGCCAACGTCCTGACTTTC

J: TRBJ1-4
size: .
D: TRBD1
V: TRBV19
length: 16
CDR3: CASSSGRARQGEKLFF
DNA: TGTGCCAGTAGTTCCGGTAGGGCCAGACAGGGGGAAAAACTGTTTTTT

J: TRBJ2-7
size: .
D: TRBD1
V: TRBV5-5
length: 14
CDR3: CASSWGQAAYEQYF
DNA: TGTGCCAGCAGCTGGGGACAGGCGGCCTACGAGCAGTACTTC

J: TRBJ2-5
size: .
D: .
V: TRBV5-5
length: 15
CDR3: CASSSRRLVGETQYF
DNA: TGTGCCAGCAGCTCGCGCAGACTAGTCGGGGAGACCCAGTACTTC

J: TRBJ2-5
size: .
D: .
V: TRBV2
length: 13
CDR3: CATPSENQETQYF
DNA: TGTGCCACTCCTAGCGAGAACCAAGAGACCCAGTACTTC

J: TRBJ1-6
size: .
D: TRBD1
V: TRBV30
length: 13
CDR3: CAFSGTANSPLHF
DNA: TGTGCCTTCTCCGGGACAGCCAATTCACCCCTCCACTTT

J: TRBJ2-1
size: .
D: TRBD2
V: TRBV4-2
length: 18
CDR3: CASSHRMTTSGSCNEQFF
DNA: TGTGCCAGCAGCCACCGAATGACGACTAGCGGGAGTTGCAATGAGCAGTTCTTC

J: TRBJ2-7
size: .
D: TRBD2
V: TRBV5-1
length: 16
CDR3: CASSLWELADSYEQYF
DNA: TGCGCCAGCAGCTTGTGGGAACTAGCGGACTCCTACGAGCAGTACTTC

J: TRBJ1-2
size: .
D: .
V: TRBV7-9
length: 13
CDR3: CSSSFRGNYGYTF
DNA: TGTTCCAGCAGCTTTCGGGGTAACTATGGCTACACCTTC

J: TRBJ1-3
size: .
D: .
V: TRBV11-2
length: 14
CDR3: CASSLGRAGNTIYF
DNA: TGTGCCAGCAGCTTAGGCAGGGCTGGAAACACCATATATTTT

J: TRBJ1-1
size: once
D: .
V: TRBV29-1
length: 12
CDR3: CSSEGGPPEAFF
DNA: TGCAGCTCTGAGGGGGGGCCGCCTGAAGCTTTCTTT

J: TRBJ2-3
size: .
D: .
V: TRBV9
length: 13
CDR3: CASSVDWSDTQYF
DNA: TGTGCCAGCAGCGTAGACTGGTCGGATACGCAGTATTTT

J: TRBJ2-3
size: .
D: TRBD2
V: TRBV27
length: 16
CDR3: CASSPVAGSSTDTQYF
DNA: TGTGCCAGCAGTCCTGTAGCGGGATCTAGCACAGATACGCAGTATTTT

J: TRBJ1-5
size: .
D: .
V: TRBV9
length: 15
CDR3: CASSPHGRGDQPQHF
DNA: TGTGCCAGCAGCCCCCACGGGAGGGGGGATCAGCCCCAGCATTTT

J: TRBJ2-7
size: .
D: .
V: TRBV11-2
length: 15
CDR3: CASSLSAGLTYEQYF
DNA: TGTGCCAGCAGCTTATCAGCGGGCCTGACCTACGAGCAGTACTTC

J: TRBJ2-3
size: .
D: .
V: TRBV7-2
length: 16
CDR3: CASSLGNSGLTDTQYF
DNA: TGTGCCAGCAGCTTAGGGAATAGCGGACTCACAGATACGCAGTATTTT

J: TRBJ1-1
size: once
D: .
V: TRBV7-9
length: 13
CDR3: CASSPPVPTEAFF
DNA: TGTGCCAGCAGCCCCCCAGTACCCACTGAAGCTTTCTTT